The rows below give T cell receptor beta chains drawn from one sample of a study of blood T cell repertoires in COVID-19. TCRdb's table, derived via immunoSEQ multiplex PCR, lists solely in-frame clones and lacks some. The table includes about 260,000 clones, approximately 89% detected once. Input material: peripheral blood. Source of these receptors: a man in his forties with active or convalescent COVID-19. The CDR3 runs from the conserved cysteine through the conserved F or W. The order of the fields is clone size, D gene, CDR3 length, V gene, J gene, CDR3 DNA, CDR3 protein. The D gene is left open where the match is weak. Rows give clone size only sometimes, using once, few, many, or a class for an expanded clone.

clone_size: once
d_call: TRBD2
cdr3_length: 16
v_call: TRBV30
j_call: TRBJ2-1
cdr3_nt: TGTGCCCTTACTAGCGGGAGGGCCTGGCTCTACAATGAGCAGTTCTTC
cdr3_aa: CALTSGRAWLYNEQFF

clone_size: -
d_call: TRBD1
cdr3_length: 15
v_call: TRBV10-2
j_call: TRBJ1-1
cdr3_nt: TGCGCCAGCAGTGTTGACAGGGGGCTATGGACTGAAGCTTTCTTT
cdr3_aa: CASSVDRGLWTEAFF

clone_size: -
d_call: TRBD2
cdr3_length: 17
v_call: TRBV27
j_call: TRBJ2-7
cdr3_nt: TGTGCCAGCAGTTCCGGGACTAGCGGGAGGTCTAACTACGAGCAGTACTTC
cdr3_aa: CASSSGTSGRSNYEQYF

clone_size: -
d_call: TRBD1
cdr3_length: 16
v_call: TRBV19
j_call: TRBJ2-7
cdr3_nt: TGTGCCAGTAGTACCAAGACAGGGTGGGGCTCCTACGAGCAGTACTTC
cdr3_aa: CASSTKTGWGSYEQYF

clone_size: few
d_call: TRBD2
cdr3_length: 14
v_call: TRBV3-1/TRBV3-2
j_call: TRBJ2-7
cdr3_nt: TGTGCCAGCAGCCGTTACACCGGACTAGCGGGTCTGCACTTC
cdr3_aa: CASSRYTGLAGLHF

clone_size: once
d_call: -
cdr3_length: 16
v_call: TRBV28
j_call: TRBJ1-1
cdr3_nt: TGTGCCAGCAGGCTTTGGGCCGGGACACCGAACACTGAAGCTTTCTTT
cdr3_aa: CASRLWAGTPNTEAFF

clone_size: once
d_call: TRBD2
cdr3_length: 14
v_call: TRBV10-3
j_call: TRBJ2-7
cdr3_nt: TGTGCCATCAGGGCTCTAGCGGGGCACTACGAGCAGTACTTC
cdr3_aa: CAIRALAGHYEQYF

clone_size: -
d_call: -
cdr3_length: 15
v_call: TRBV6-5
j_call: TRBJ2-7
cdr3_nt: TGTGCCAGCACCCCGGGGTCCGGGTCGATCTACGAGCAGTACTTC
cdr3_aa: CASTPGSGSIYEQYF

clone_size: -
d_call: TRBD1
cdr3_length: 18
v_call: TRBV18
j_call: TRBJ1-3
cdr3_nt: TGTGCCAGCTCCCTGAACAGGGACAGCACCTCCTCTGGAAACACCATATATTTT
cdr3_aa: CASSLNRDSTSSGNTIYF

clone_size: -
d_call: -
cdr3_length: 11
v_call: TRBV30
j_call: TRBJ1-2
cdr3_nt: TGTGCCTGGGAACCAGACTATGGCTACACCTTC
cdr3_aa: CAWEPDYGYTF

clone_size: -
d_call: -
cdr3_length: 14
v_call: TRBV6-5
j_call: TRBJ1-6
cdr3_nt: TGTGCCAGCAGTCTCCTCTCCTATAATTCACCCCTCCACTTT
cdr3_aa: CASSLLSYNSPLHF

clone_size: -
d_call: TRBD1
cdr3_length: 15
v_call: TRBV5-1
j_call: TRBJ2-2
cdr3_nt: TGCGCCAGCCGGACAGGGCCCGTTGATACCGGGGAGCTGTTTTTT
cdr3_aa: CASRTGPVDTGELFF

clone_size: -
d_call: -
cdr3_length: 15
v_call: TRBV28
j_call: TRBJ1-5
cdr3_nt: TGTGCCAGCAGTCAGGATGTTTATAGCAATCAGCCCCAGCATTTT
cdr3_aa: CASSQDVYSNQPQHF

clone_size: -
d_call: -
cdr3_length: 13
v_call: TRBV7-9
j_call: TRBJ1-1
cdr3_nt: TGTGCCAGCAGCTTAAGAGACAGTTATGAAGCTTTCTTT
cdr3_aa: CASSLRDSYEAFF

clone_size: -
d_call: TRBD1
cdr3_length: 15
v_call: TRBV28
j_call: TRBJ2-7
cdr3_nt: TGTGCCAGCAGTTCTCCGACAGGGGGAGTGGACGAGCAGTACTTC
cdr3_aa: CASSSPTGGVDEQYF

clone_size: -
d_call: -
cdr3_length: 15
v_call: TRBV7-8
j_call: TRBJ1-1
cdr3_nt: TGTGCCAGCAGCCGAGATCCCAGGGCGATCACTGAAGCTTTCTTT
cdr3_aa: CASSRDPRAITEAFF

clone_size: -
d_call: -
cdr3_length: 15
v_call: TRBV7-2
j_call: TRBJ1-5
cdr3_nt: TGTGCCAGCAGCTTACTCATAGATAGCAATCAGCCCCAGCATTTT
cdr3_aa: CASSLLIDSNQPQHF

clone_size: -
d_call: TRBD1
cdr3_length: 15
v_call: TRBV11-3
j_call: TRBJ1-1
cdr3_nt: TGTGCCAGCAGCGCGGGACAGGGTCTGAACACTGAAGCTTTCTTT
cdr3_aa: CASSAGQGLNTEAFF

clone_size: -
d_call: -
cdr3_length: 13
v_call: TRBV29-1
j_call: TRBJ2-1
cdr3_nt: TGCAGCGTTGAAAGGTCGACAGTCGGAGAGCAGTTCTTC
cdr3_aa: CSVERSTVGEQFF

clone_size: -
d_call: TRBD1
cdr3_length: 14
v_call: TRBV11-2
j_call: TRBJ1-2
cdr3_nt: TGTGCCAGCAGCCCAGGGGGGATCCCCTATGGCTACACCTTC
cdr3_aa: CASSPGGIPYGYTF

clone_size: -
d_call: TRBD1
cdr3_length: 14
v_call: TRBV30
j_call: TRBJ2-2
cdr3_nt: TGTGCCTGGAGAGGGACAGGGACGGCCGGGGAGCTGTTTTTT
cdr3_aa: CAWRGTGTAGELFF

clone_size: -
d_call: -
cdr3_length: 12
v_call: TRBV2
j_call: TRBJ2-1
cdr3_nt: TGTGCCACCGTTGGGGAGTACAATGAGCAGTTCTTC
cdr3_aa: CATVGEYNEQFF

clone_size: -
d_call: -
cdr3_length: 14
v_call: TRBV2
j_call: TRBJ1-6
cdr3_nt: TGTGCCAGCAGGAAGGGACTCGGTTATTCACCCCTCCACTTT
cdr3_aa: CASRKGLGYSPLHF

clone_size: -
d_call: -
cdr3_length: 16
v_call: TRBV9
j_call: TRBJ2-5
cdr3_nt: TGTGCCAGCAGCGTATTTTCAGGGGGGAAGAAGGAGACCCAGTACTTC
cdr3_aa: CASSVFSGGKKETQYF

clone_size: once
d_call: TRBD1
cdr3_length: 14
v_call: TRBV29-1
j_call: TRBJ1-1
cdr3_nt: TGCAGCGTTGATGACACCAGGGGGCGCACTGAAGCTTTCTTT
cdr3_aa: CSVDDTRGRTEAFF

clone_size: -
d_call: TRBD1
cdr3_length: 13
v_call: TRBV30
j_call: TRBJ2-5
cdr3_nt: TGTGCCTGGAGTAAACAGGGGTGGGAGACCCAGTACTTC
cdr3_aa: CAWSKQGWETQYF

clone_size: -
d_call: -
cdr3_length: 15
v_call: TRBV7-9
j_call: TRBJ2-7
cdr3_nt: TGTGCCAGCAGCCTCTCTTCGTTAGCCTCGTACGAGCAGTACTTC
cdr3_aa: CASSLSSLASYEQYF

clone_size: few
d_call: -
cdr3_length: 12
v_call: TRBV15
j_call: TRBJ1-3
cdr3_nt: TGTGCCACCAAAGGGGATCAAAACACCATATATTTT
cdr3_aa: CATKGDQNTIYF

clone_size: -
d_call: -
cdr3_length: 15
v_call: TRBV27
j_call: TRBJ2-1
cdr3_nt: TGTGCCAGCAGACTCTCGGGGGATTCCTACAATGAGCAGTTCTTC
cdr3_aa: CASRLSGDSYNEQFF

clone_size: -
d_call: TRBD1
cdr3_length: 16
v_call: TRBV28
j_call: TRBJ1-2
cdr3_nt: TGTGCCAGCAGTTTGACAGGGGGACGCGAAGGGTATGGCTACACCTTC
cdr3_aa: CASSLTGGREGYGYTF

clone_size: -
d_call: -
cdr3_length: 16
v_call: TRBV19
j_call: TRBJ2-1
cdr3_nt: TGTGCCAGTAGTACGGACGGAAGGGACATCTACAATGAGCAGTTCTTC
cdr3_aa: CASSTDGRDIYNEQFF

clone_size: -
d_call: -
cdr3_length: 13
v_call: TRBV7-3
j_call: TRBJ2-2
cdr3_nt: TGTGCCAGCAGCTTTTCAGGATCCGGGGAGCTGTTTTTT
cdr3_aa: CASSFSGSGELFF

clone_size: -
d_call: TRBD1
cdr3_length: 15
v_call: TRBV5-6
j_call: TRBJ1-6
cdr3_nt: TGTGCCAGCAGCCAGCGGACAGGTCGTAATTCACCCCTCCACTTT
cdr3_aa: CASSQRTGRNSPLHF

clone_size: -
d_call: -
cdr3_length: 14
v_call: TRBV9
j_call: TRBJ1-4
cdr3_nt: TGTGCCAGCAGCGTAGGCGGGGGGCCTGAAAAACTGTTTTTT
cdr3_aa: CASSVGGGPEKLFF

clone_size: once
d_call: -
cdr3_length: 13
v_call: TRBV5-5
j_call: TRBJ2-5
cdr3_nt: TGTGCCAGCAGCGCGGGACTTCAAGAGACCCAGTACTTC
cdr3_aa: CASSAGLQETQYF

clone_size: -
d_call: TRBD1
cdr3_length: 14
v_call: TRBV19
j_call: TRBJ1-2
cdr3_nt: TGTGCCAGTAGTCCGCGACAGGGGGCGCGGGGCTACACCTTC
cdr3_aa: CASSPRQGARGYTF

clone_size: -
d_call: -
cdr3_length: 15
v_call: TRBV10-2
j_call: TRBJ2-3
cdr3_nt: TGCGCCAGCAGTGAGTCGCGGGGTATTCCCGATACGCAGTATTTT
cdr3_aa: CASSESRGIPDTQYF

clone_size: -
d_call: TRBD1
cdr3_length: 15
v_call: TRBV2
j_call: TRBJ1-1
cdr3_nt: TGTGCCAGCACTGCCGCCGGGACAGGGAACACTGAAGCTTTCTTT
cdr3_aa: CASTAAGTGNTEAFF